Shown below are 2 T cell receptor beta chains from a single sample sequenced in a study of OX40 agonist ivuxolimab in advanced cancers. Library construction relied on the immunoSEQ multiplex PCR assay. TCRdb re-hosts the immuneACCESS table, in-frame sequences only. Its copies lack some clones; in the studies checked, an unresolved V gene accounts for under half of them, and the cause for the rest is not known. The sample profile shows roughly 89,000 clones; 85% to 90% of them were found once. Under 7.5% of the sample belongs to the ten largest clones. The starting material was CD4+ or CD8+ T cells sorted from blood, obtained in a trial of the OX40 agonist ivuxolimab. Receptor source: an adult with an advanced solid tumor such as melanoma, head and neck, liver or kidney cancer.

CDR3 nucleotides: TGTGCCAGTTTCGACAGGGGGATTAGAAACACCATATATTTT. Translating it yields CASFDRGIRNTIYF. The chain has TRBV7-6 and TRBJ1-3; 9 bases match TRBD1. The CDR3 contains 14 residues. Trimming took 9 bases from V and 5 from J; bases not matched to a gene: 8. CDR1 and CDR2 (germline): SGHVS, FNYEAQ.

This clone occurred a few times. V gene TRBV7-8 combines with J gene TRBJ1-1; TRBD1 agrees at 9 bases. V shed 3 bases, J shed 6 bases, and the junction held 20 bases outside the gene matches. The CDR3 length is 19 residues. The V gene's germline CDR1 is SGHVS and CDR2 FQNEAQ. For the CDR3, the DNA is TGTGCCAGCAGCTTTTTTCGAGCGTTTTATGGGACAGGGAAGGCTGAAGCTTTCTTT. This translates into CASSFFRAFYGTGKAEAFF.